This TCR beta chain was retrieved from a study of spatial heterogeneity in lung cancer. About the research overall: At a median of approximately 23 months after resection, follow-up PBMC samples were sequenced when available.

The time point: blood at routine non-recurrence follow-up after resection. This clonotype was seen just once. MiXCR, run by TCRdb on the 5' RACE reads, gives a single entry per CDR3 protein. The data show about 45,000 distinct CDR3 sequences, about 23% seen once. CDR1 and CDR2 from the germline V gene are ENHRY and SYGVKD. The CDR3 is 14 residues long. The V and J ends lost 8 bases and 3 bases respectively, with 17 bases between them. The chain has TRBV10-3 and TRBJ2-7; either TRBD1 or TRBD2 may supply D (5 bases each). The TCR comes from a female donor with early-stage non-small cell lung cancer. This specimen consisted of PBMCs, obtained at follow-up. CDR3 DNA: TGTGCCATCCCTAACCGGGACCCATACTACGAGCAGTACTTC. It codes for CAIPNRDPYYEQYF.